This T cell receptor (beta chain) was found in a study of regulatory T cells in long-lasting Graves disease. CDR1 SGHTS and CDR2 YDEGEE come from the germline V gene. The CDR3 is 17 amino acids. The junction had 14 bases not matched to a gene; V was cut back by 5 bases and J by 3 bases. Time point here: newly diagnosed GD, antithyroid drugs for less than 3 months. PBMC RNA served as the TCR library source. In each case, Graves' disease was diagnosed per American Thyroid Association guidelines. In this sample, this clonotype turned up many times. To make TCR beta libraries, researchers used iRepertoire HTBI primers and Arm-PCR of CDR3 regions. In the source study's methods: Throughout the samples, researchers identified some 62 TRBV and about 15 TRBJ segments. TCRdb re-called the multiplex PCR reads with MiXCR, one entry per CDR3 protein. What appears here as the V and J calls and clone size reflects TCRdb's work, not the paper's. The sample lists 420,000 or so distinct CDR3 sequences, 16% occurring once.

The same data also went into a second study, on T cells in Graves' hyperthyroidism and ophthalmopathy. This second study says: Ophthalmopathy was distinguished from stable hyperthyroidism by 13 V-J signatures.

The sequencing here drew on peripheral blood mononuclear cells (PBMCs), taken at new diagnosis, from a patient treated with antithyroid drugs. The sequence was collected from a woman between 18 and 29 years old with Graves disease. This chain links TRBV5-8 with TRBJ2-1; TRBD2 matches 7 bases. CDR3 coding DNA: TGTGCCAGCAGGAACACAATGAGCGGGAACTACTACAATGAGCAGTTCTTC. As protein: CASRNTMSGNYYNEQFF.